This T cell receptor (beta chain) appears in the sequencing data of a study of blood T cell repertoires in COVID-19 (dated by TCRdb to about 2020). Looking at the study overall: The collaborator samples originated in the United States, Italy and Spain and spanned the acute and convalescent phases of COVID-19. The material from the prospective study consisted of cDNA or gDNA derived from T cells, B-cell-depleted T cells, or PBMCs. Subjects who had been exposed to COVID-19, were actively infected with it, or had recovered from it provided the deeply sampled blood TCRbeta repertoires that made up the dataset. A freely available public database, intended as a resource for researchers studying the immune response to SARS-CoV-2, is where the repertoires were released. The samples were drawn from the first 160 participants of the ongoing ImmuneRACE study and from 950 to 1,500 subjects provided by 6 global collaborators. Nearly every sample came with metadata listing a de-identified subject ID, COVID-19 status, age in years and sex. Where available, HLA class I and class II types were obtained from metadata supplied by the sample provider rather than from assay-based typing. The study at large found these results: The quantity of clinical and demographic metadata differed by source and by participant and was supplied without curation.

Trimming removed 5 bases from V and 7 bases from J; the gene matches leave 2 bases unexplained. Reading the germline V gene gives CDR1 KGHSH and CDR2 LQKENI. The CDR3 covers 11 residues, taking in both the cysteine and the phenylalanine. Only the CDR3 portion is preserved as DNA: 33 bases, with reading frame beginning at the first base. TCRbeta CDR3 regions were amplified from genomic DNA using the immunoSEQ Assay, a bias-controlled multiplex PCR. Under the source paper's analysis protocol: The number of nucleated cells in each sample was estimated from the amplification of reference gene primers within the assay. Sequence reads were collapsed and filtered to measure the absolute abundance of every unique TCRbeta CDR3 rearrangement. Productive Simpson clonality was computed per sample as the square root of Simpson's diversity index over productive rearrangements. TCRdb limited this immuneACCESS table to in-frame rearrangements with V and J called. A share of clones is missing; checked studies link under half to unresolved V genes, and the rest is unexplained. V and J calls and clone size are those listed in that table; D and trimming were worked out from the DNA. In this sample the table shows around 170,000 clones, 88% of which occur a single time. 3.5% to 5% of the sample comes from the top ten.

This clone was seen just once. Its antigen remains unidentified. Base-call qualities are not available, and no considerably larger clone is one nucleotide away. Collaborating institutions collected whole blood in K2EDTA tubes following their own protocols. For TCRbeta analysis, collaborators shipped samples in one of three forms: frozen whole blood, isolated PBMCs, or DNA extracted from either of those sample types. Sequences were obtained from peripheral blood. The rearranged segments are TRBV18 and TRBJ2-7, with 7 junctional bases fitting TRBD1. This TCR derives from a young woman with acute or convalescent COVID-19. The CDR3 reads CASSAGGEQYF. The nucleotide sequence is TGTGCCAGCTCAGCAGGGGGTGAGCAGTACTTC. The full variable domain, completed from the reference TRBV18 and TRBJ2-7 proteins outside the CDR3, reads NAGVMQNPRHLVRRRGQEARLRCSPMKGHSHVYWYRQLPEEGLKFMVYLQKENIIDESGMPKERFSAEFPKEGPSILRIQQVVRGDSAAYFCASSAGGEQYFGPGTRLTVT.